Reported below is one T cell receptor (beta chain). Germline V gene sequence: CDR1 SGHNT, CDR2 YENEEA. V was clipped by 1 base and J by 6 bases; unmatched bases: 6. The CDR3 is 15 residues long. This sample is part of a study of control samples from healthy donors and cancer patients. Sequencing used immunoSEQ multiplex PCR; TCRdb keeps in-frame clones, though not all of them. The sample has approximately 130,000 clones, around nine tenths seen once. The chain is built from TRBV11-3 and TRBJ1-1; 9 positions agree with TRBD1. The sequence was collected from a man aged 35-49 years in good health. The sequenced sample was blood. The CDR3: CASSLGGTGRPEAFF. The DNA for the CDR3 is TGTGCCAGCAGCTTAGGTGGGACAGGGAGGCCTGAAGCTTTCTTT.